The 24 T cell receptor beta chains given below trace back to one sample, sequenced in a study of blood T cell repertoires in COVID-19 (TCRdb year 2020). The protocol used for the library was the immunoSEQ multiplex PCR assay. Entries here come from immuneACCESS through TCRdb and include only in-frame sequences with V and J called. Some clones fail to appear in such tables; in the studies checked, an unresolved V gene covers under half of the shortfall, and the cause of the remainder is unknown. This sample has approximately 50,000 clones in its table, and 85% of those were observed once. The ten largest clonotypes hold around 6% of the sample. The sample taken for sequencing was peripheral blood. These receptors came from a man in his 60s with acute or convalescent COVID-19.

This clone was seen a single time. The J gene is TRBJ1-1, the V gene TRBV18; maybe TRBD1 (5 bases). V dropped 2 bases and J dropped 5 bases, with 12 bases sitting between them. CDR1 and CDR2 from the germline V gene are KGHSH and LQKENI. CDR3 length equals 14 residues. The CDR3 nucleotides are TGTGCCAGCTCACCAGGGACTCGGAGGACTGAAGCTTTCTTT. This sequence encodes CASSPGTRRTEAFF.

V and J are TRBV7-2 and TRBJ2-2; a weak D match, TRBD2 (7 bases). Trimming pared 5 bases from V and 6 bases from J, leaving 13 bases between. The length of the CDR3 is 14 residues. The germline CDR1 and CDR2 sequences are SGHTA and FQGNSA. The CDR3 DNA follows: TGTGCCAGCAGCCCACAGGGAGGGGCCGGGGAGCTGTTTTTT. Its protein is CASSPQGGAGELFF.

The CDR3 region has the DNA TGTGCCAGCAGTGTCGGGCAGGGTGGCCAGCCCCAGCATTTT. It translates to CASSVGQGGQPQHF. This chain joins TRBV2 and TRBJ1-5; D possibly corresponds to TRBD1 (5 bases). Between the trimmed V and J ends, which lost 4 bases and 7 bases, there was a span of 14 bases. The germline V gene encodes CDR1 SNHLY and CDR2 FYNNEI. The CDR3 consists of 14 residues.

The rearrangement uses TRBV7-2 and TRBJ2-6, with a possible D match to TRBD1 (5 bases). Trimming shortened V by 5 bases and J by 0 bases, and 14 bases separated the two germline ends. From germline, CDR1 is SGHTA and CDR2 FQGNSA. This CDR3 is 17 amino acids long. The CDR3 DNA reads TGTGCCAGCAGCCACTTTGGTACAGGCTCTGGGGCCAACGTCCTGACTTTC. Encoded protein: CASSHFGTGSGANVLTF. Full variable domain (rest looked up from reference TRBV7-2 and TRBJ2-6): GAGVSQSPSNKVTEKGKDVELRCDPISGHTALYWYRQSLGQGLEFLIYFQGNSAPDKSGLPSDRFSAERTGGSVSTLTIQRTQQEDSAVYLCASSHFGTGSGANVLTFGAGSRLTVL.

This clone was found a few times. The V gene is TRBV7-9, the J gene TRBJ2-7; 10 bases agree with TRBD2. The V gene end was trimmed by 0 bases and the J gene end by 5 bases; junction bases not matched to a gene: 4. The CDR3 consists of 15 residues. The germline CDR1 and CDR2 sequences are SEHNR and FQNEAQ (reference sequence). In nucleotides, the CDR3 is TGTGCCAGCAGCTTAGCTAGCGGGAGGTACCACGAGCAGTACTTC. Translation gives CASSLASGRYHEQYF. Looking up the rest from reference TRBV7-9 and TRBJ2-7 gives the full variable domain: DTGVSQNPRHKITKRGQNVTFRCDPISEHNRLYWYRQTLGQGPEFLTYFQNEAQLEKSRLLSDRFSAERPKGSFSTLEIQRTEQGDSAMYLCASSLASGRYHEQYFGPGTRLTVT.

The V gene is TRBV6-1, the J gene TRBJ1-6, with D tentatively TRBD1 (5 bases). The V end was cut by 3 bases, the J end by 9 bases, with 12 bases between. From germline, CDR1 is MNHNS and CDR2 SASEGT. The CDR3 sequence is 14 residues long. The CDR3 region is CASSDWGVGSPLHF. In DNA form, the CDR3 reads TGTGCCAGCAGTGATTGGGGGGTCGGTTCACCCCTCCACTTT.

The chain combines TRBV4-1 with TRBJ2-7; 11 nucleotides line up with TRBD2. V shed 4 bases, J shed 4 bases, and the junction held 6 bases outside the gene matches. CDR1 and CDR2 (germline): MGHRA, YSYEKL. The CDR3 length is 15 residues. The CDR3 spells CASSPIAGGGYEQYF. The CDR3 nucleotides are TGCGCCAGCAGCCCCATAGCGGGAGGGGGGTACGAGCAGTACTTC.

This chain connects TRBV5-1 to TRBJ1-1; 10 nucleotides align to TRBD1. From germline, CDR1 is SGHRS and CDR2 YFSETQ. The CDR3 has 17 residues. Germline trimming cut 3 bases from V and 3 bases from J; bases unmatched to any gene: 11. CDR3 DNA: TGCGCCAGCAGCTGGCCGGGACAGGGGTTGAGGGACACTGAAGCTTTCTTT. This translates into CASSWPGQGLRDTEAFF.

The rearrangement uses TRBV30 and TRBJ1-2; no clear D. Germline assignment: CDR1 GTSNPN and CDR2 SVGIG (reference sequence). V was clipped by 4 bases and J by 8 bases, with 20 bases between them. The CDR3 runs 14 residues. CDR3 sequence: CAWTSGAGGGGYTF. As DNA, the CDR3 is TGTGCCTGGACCTCGGGAGCAGGCGGAGGAGGCTACACCTTC.

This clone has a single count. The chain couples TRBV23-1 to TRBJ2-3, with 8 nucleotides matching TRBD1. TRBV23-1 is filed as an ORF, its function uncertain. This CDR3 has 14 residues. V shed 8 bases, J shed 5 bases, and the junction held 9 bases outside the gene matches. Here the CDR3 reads CASGGDRGRDTQYF. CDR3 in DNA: TGCGCCAGCGGTGGCGACAGGGGAAGAGATACGCAGTATTTT.

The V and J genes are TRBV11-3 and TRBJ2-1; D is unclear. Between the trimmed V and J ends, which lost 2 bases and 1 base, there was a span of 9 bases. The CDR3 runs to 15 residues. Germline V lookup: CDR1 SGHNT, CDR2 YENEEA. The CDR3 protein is CASSLFQASYNEQFF. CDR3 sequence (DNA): TGTGCCAGCAGCTTATTCCAGGCATCCTACAATGAGCAGTTCTTC. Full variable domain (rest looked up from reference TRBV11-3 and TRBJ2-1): EAGVVQSPRYKIIEKKQPVAFWCNPISGHNTLYWYLQNLGQGPELLIRYENEEAVDDSQLPKDRFSAERLKGVDSTLKIQPAELGDSAVYLCASSLFQASYNEQFFGPGTRLTVL.

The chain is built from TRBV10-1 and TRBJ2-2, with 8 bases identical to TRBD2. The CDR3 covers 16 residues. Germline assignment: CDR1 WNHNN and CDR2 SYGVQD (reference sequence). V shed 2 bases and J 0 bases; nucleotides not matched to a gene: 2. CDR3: CASSERGGTNTGELFF. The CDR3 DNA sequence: TGCGCCAGCAGTGAGCGGGGGGGAACGAACACCGGGGAGCTGTTTTTT.

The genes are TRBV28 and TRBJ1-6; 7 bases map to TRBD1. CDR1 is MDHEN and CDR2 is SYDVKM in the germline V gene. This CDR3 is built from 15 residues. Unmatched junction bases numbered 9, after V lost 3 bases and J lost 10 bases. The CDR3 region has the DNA TGTGCCAGCAGTTTCGCCGACAGGGTATACTCACCCCTCCACTTT. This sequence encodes CASSFADRVYSPLHF.

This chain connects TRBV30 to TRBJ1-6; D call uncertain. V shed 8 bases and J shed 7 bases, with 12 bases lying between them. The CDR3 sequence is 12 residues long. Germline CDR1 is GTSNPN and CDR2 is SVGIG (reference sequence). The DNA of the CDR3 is TGTGCCCATGGACTGATAAATTCACCCCTCCACTTT. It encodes CAHGLINSPLHF.

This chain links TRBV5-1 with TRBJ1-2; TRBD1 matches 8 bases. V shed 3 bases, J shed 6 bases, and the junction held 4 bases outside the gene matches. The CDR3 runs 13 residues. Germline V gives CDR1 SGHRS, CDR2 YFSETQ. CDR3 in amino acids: CASSSGQVDGYTF. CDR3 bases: TGCGCCAGCAGCTCGGGACAGGTAGATGGCTACACCTTC. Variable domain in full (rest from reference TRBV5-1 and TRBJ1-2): KAGVTQTPRYLIKTRGQQVTLSCSPISGHRSVSWYQQTPGQGLQFLFEYFSETQRNKGNFPGRFSGRQFSNSRSEMNVSTLELGDSALYLCASSSGQVDGYTFGSGTRLTVV.

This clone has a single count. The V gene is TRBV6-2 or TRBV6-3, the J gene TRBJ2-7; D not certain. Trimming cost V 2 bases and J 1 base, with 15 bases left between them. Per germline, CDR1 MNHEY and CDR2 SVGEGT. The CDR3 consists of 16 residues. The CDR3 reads CASSYNPRKSSYEQYF. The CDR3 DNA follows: TGTGCCAGCAGTTACAACCCGCGGAAGTCGTCCTACGAGCAGTACTTC.

This CDR3 reads CASSMRANYGYTF. The DNA for the CDR3 is TGTGCCAGTAGTATGAGAGCTAACTATGGCTACACCTTC. This sequence joins TRBV19 and TRBJ1-2; D uncertain. The CDR3 length is 13 residues. In germline, CDR1 is LNHDA, CDR2 SQIVND (reference sequence). Trimming removed 3 bases at V and 0 bases at J, with 5 bases between. The full variable domain, completed using reference TRBV19 and TRBJ1-2, is DGGITQSPKYLFRKEGQNVTLSCEQNLNHDAMYWYRQDPGQGLRLIYYSQIVNDFQKGDIAEGYSVSREKKESFPLTVTSAQKNPTAFYLCASSMRANYGYTFGSGTRLTVV.

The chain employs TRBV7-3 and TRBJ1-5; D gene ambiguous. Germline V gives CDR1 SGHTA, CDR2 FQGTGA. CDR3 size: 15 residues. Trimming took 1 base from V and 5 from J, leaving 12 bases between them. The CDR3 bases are TGTGCCAGCAGCTTAAGGGCGGGTAGAGATCAGCCCCAGCATTTT. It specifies CASSLRAGRDQPQHF.

The CDR3 DNA reads as TGTGCCAGCAGGGCCCCGGGACAGGGGACTGGGGCCAACGTCCTGACTTTC. Its protein product is CASRAPGQGTGANVLTF. V is TRBV28 and J is TRBJ2-6; 10 bases align to TRBD1. Germline V gives CDR1 MDHEN, CDR2 SYDVKM. This CDR3 comprises 17 residues. V was pared by 6 bases and J by 2 bases, with 7 bases of the junction left unmatched.

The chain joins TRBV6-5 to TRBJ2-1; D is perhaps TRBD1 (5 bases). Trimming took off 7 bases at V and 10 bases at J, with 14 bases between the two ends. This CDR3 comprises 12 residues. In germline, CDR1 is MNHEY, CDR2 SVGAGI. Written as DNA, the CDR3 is TGTGCCAGCACCACCGGACACGCCGAGCAGTTCTTC. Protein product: CASTTGHAEQFF.

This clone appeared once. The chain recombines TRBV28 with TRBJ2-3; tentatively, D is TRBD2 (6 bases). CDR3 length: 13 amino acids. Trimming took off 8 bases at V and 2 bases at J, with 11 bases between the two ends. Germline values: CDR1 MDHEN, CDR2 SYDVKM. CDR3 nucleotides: TGTGCCAGCCAGCGGGCAGACACAGATACGCAGTATTTT. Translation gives CASQRADTDTQYF. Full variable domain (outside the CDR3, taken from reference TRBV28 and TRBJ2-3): DVKVTQSSRYLVKRTGEKVFLECVQDMDHENMFWYRQDPGLGLRLIYFSYDVKMKEKGDIPEGYSVSREKKERFSLILESASTNQTSMYLCASQRADTDTQYFGPGTRLTVL.

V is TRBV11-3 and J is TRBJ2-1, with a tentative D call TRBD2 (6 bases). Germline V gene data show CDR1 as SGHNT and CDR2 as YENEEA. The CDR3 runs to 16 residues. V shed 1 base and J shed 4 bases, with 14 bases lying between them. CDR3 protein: CASSLGSLEGYNEQFF. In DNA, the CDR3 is TGTGCCAGCAGCTTAGGTAGCCTGGAGGGATACAATGAGCAGTTCTTC.

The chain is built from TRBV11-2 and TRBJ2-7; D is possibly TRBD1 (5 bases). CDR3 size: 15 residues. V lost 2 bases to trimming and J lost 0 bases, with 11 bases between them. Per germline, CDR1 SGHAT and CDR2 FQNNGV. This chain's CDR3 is CASSLRQTYSYEQYF. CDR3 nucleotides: TGTGCCAGCAGCTTACGACAGACTTACTCCTACGAGCAGTACTTC.

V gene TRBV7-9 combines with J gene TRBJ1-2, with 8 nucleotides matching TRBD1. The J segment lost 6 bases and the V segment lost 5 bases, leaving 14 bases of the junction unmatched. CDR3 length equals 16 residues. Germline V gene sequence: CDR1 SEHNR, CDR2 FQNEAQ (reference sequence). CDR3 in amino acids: CASSTIAGGPGDGYTF. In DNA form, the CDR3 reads TGTGCCAGCAGCACTATTGCAGGGGGCCCTGGAGATGGCTACACCTTC. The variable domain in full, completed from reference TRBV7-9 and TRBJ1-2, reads DTGVSQNPRHKITKRGQNVTFRCDPISEHNRLYWYRQTLGQGPEFLTYFQNEAQLEKSRLLSDRFSAERPKGSFSTLEIQRTEQGDSAMYLCASSTIAGGPGDGYTFGSGTRLTVV.